This passage covers 21 T cell receptor beta chains from one sample sequenced in a study of blood T cell repertoires in COVID-19. Only in-frame clones appear in the TCRdb table, and some are missing; sequencing was by immunoSEQ multiplex PCR. Here the sample spans about 180,000 clones, 75% to 90% being singletons. The sample was peripheral blood. These receptors were collected from a woman aged 40-49 years with COVID-19, enrolled during active disease.

The J gene is TRBJ2-7, the V gene TRBV11-2; D call uncertain. Germline CDR1 SGHAT, CDR2 FQNNGV. V shed 4 bases and J shed 9 bases, with 16 bases lying between them. This CDR3 region has 13 residues. This chain's CDR3 is CASSSTGPLGQYF. In DNA form, the CDR3 reads TGTGCCAGCAGCTCGACTGGCCCGCTGGGGCAGTACTTC.

The rearrangement uses TRBV29-1 and TRBJ2-1; D not resolved. V was shortened by 3 bases and J by 4 bases, with 4 bases between the two germline ends. From germline, CDR1 is SQVTM and CDR2 ANQGSEA. The CDR3 has 11 amino acids. The CDR3 region is CSVDLYNEQFF. The CDR3 DNA is TGCAGCGTTGACCTTTACAATGAGCAGTTCTTC.

J is TRBJ2-6 and V is TRBV15; tentatively, D is TRBD2 (6 bases). Germline V gives CDR1 LNHNV, CDR2 YYDKDF (reference sequence). This CDR3 has 17 amino acids. V dropped 1 base and J dropped 0 bases, with 10 bases sitting between them. The CDR3 DNA sequence: TGTGCCACCAGCAGAGTTGGGGGGAACTCTGGGGCCAACGTCCTGACTTTC. Amino acids: CATSRVGGNSGANVLTF.

This clone appeared a single time. This chain uses TRBV5-1 with TRBJ2-2; 8 bases fit TRBD1. CDR1 is SGHRS, CDR2 YFSETQ, per germline. The CDR3 extends over 16 amino acids. V was clipped by 7 bases and J by 3 bases; unmatched bases: 11. The CDR3 DNA reads as TGCGCCAGCGAAGACAGGGGATGGAGCGACACCGGGGAGCTGTTTTTT. This encodes CASEDRGWSDTGELFF. Together with reference TRBV5-1 and TRBJ2-2, the CDR3 gives the full variable domain: KAGVTQTPRYLIKTRGQQVTLSCSPISGHRSVSWYQQTPGQGLQFLFEYFSETQRNKGNFPGRFSGRQFSNSRSEMNVSTLELGDSALYLCASEDRGWSDTGELFFGEGSRLTVL.

The V gene is TRBV6-5, the J gene TRBJ2-4; D is perhaps TRBD1 (6 bases). The V gene's germline CDR1 is MNHEY and CDR2 SVGAGI. CDR3 length: 14 residues. V dropped 6 bases and J dropped 5 bases, with 14 bases sitting between them. The CDR3 here is CASRDRDIQNIQYF. The CDR3 DNA reads as TGTGCCAGCAGAGACCGGGACATTCAAAACATTCAGTACTTC.

The V and J genes are TRBV19 and TRBJ2-3; TRBD2 matches 11 bases. J gave up 3 bases and V 8 bases, and 4 bases lay outside the gene matches. CDR1 and CDR2 from the germline V gene are LNHDA and SQIVND (reference sequence). The CDR3 has 14 amino acids. CDR3 loop: CASAASGGTDTQYF. CDR3 nucleotide sequence: TGTGCCAGTGCGGCTAGCGGGGGGACAGATACGCAGTATTTT.

V usage is TRBV7-3 and J usage is TRBJ2-2, with D possibly being TRBD1 (6 bases). The CDR3 totals 15 residues. Trimming took 1 base from V and 7 from J, leaving 13 bases between them. Germline CDR1 reads SGHTA; CDR2 reads FQGTGA. The CDR3 DNA reads TGTGCCAGCAGCTTAAATGGCAGGGGAGACGGGGAGCTGTTTTTT. Translating gives CASSLNGRGDGELFF.

This chain connects TRBV24-1 to TRBJ2-7; no clear D gene. V lost 0 bases, J lost 6 bases, and 8 bases lay in between. This CDR3 has 13 residues. Germline V lookup: CDR1 KGHDR, CDR2 SFDVKD. The CDR3 is CATSDLVTREQYF. CDR3 DNA: TGTGCCACCAGTGATTTGGTCACACGCGAGCAGTACTTC.

The chain carries TRBV27 and TRBJ1-2; no clear D. Germline lookup yields CDR1 MNHEY and CDR2 SMNVEV (reference sequence). Trimming stripped 2 bases from V and 4 bases from J, with 8 bases between. This CDR3 spans 13 amino acids. CDR3 region: CASSLAPVYGYTF. CDR3 coding DNA: TGTGCCAGCAGTTTAGCCCCGGTCTATGGCTACACCTTC.

This rearrangement joins TRBV15 to TRBJ2-1; weak D call: TRBD1 (6 bases). The CDR3 sequence is 16 residues long. Trimming stripped 4 bases from V and 4 bases from J, with 17 bases between. Germline V gene data show CDR1 as LNHNV and CDR2 as YYDKDF (reference sequence). The CDR3 here is CATSTQTGQYYNEQFF. DNA of the CDR3: TGTGCCACCAGCACCCAGACAGGACAATATTACAATGAGCAGTTCTTC.

The chain joins TRBV9 to TRBJ2-5, with D possibly TRBD1 on 5 matching bases. Trimming left V 1 base short and J 5 bases short, with 12 bases between. The CDR3 covers 14 residues. The germline V gene encodes CDR1 SGDLS and CDR2 YYNGEE. CDR3 sequence: CASSVSLRVETQYF. DNA for the CDR3: TGTGCCAGCAGCGTATCACTCAGGGTGGAGACCCAGTACTTC.

The rearrangement joins TRBV19 to TRBJ1-1, with unresolved D. The CDR3 totals 15 residues. Germline lookup yields CDR1 LNHDA and CDR2 SQIVND (reference sequence). The germline V and J ends were trimmed by 1 base and 0 bases, with 9 bases remaining between them. The CDR3 DNA follows: TGTGCCAGTAGTATAGGGAGGACTTTGAACACTGAAGCTTTCTTT. This translates into CASSIGRTLNTEAFF.

This sequence joins TRBV19 and TRBJ1-6; 8 bases fit TRBD1. CDR3 length: 16 amino acids. The germline V gene has CDR1 LNHDA and CDR2 SQIVND (reference sequence). Unmatched junction bases numbered 8, after V lost 6 bases and J lost 4 bases. Written as DNA, the CDR3 is TGTGCCAGTAGACCGAAGACAGGGGAATATAATTCACCCCTCCACTTT. Protein sequence: CASRPKTGEYNSPLHF.

The gene calls are TRBV29-1 and TRBJ2-4; TRBD1 matches 8 bases. Germline V gives CDR1 SQVTM, CDR2 ANQGSEA. The junction had 6 bases not matched to a gene; V was cut back by 6 bases and J by 2 bases. The CDR3 has 14 residues. The CDR3 protein is CSVAGTGTKNIQYF. The CDR3 nucleotides are TGCAGCGTCGCCGGGACAGGAACCAAAAACATTCAGTACTTC.

The rearrangement links TRBV5-1 to TRBJ2-5; 13 bases line up with TRBD2. CDR1 is SGHRS, CDR2 YFSETQ, per germline. This CDR3 has 17 amino acids. V lost 5 bases, J lost 1 base, and 8 bases stayed unmatched. The CDR3 here is CASSPTSGGGSQETQYF. CDR3 bases: TGCGCCAGCAGTCCCACTAGCGGGGGGGGATCCCAAGAGACCCAGTACTTC.

This chain joins TRBV18 and TRBJ1-1; D gene unclear. V was shortened by 5 bases and J by 3 bases, with 10 bases between the two germline ends. The germline gives CDR1 KGHSH, CDR2 LQKENI. CDR3 length: 13 amino acids. Written as DNA, the CDR3 is TGTGCCAGCTCAAGGTATGCGGACACTGAAGCTTTCTTT. This translates into CASSRYADTEAFF.

The chain employs TRBV5-1 and TRBJ2-1, with D possibly matching TRBD2 (8 bases). CDR3 length equals 18 residues. Germline V gene sequence: CDR1 SGHRS, CDR2 YFSETQ. Trimming removed 0 bases at V and 3 bases at J, with 19 bases between. The CDR3 protein is CASSLVGTGAGGYNEQFF. In DNA form, the CDR3 reads TGCGCCAGCAGCTTGGTGGGTACAGGGGCGGGGGGCTACAATGAGCAGTTCTTC.

This chain joins TRBV5-1 and TRBJ2-7; TRBD2 matches 11 bases. After removal of 0 bases from V and 5 bases from J, the junction contained 7 bases not matched to a gene. The CDR3 length is 16 residues. From germline, CDR1 is SGHRS and CDR2 YFSETQ. The CDR3 coding sequence is TGCGCCAGCAGCTTGGGCGGCCTAGCGGGAGGCAACGAGCAGTACTTC. Its translation is CASSLGGLAGGNEQYF.

The chain is built from TRBV5-6 and TRBJ1-1; 7 nucleotides line up with TRBD1. There are 14 residues in the CDR3. CDR1 and CDR2 (germline): SGHDT, YYEEEE. The V segment lost 2 bases and the J segment 0 bases; nucleotides outside the gene matches: 1. CDR3 in amino acids: CASSFGQVNTEAFF. As DNA, the CDR3 is TGTGCCAGCAGCTTTGGACAGGTGAACACTGAAGCTTTCTTT.

The sample holds one count of this clone. CDR3 DNA: TGCAGTGCTAGTATACAGGGGATAATGGACAATCAGCCCCAGCATTTT. Its protein product is CSASIQGIMDNQPQHF. The chain combines TRBV20-1 with TRBJ1-5, with 7 nucleotides matching TRBD1. Losses at the gene ends were 3 bases for V and 3 bases for J; bases not matched to a gene: 11. Germline V gene sequence: CDR1 DFQATT, CDR2 SNEGSKA (reference sequence). The CDR3 has 16 amino acids.

The rearrangement joins TRBV4-1 to TRBJ2-7; 11 bases agree with TRBD2. The CDR3 covers 19 residues. Germline-derived CDR1 and CDR2 are MGHRA and YSYEKL. V lost 4 bases to trimming and J lost 2 bases; unmatched junction nucleotides: 16. Written as DNA, the CDR3 is TGCGCCAGCAGCCTCATTTCTCGGAGTAGCGGGGGGGGAGCCTACGAGCAGTACTTC. Its translation is CASSLISRSSGGGAYEQYF.